Presented here are 30 T cell receptor beta chains from one specimen sequenced in a study of cytomegalovirus exposure and HLA in healthy donors. Both 60 Vbeta primers and 13 Jbeta primers went into the PCR. The assay was immunoSEQ multiplex PCR, and TCRdb's table has in-frame clones only and misses some. The table has some 110,000 clones, roughly 80% seen once. The sequencing input was PBMCs. Every receptor here comes from a man aged 25-40 years in good health and CMV-seropositive.

The chain joins TRBV28 to TRBJ2-1, with a possible D match to TRBD1 (7 bases). The V gene lost 7 bases and the J gene lost 3 bases, with 13 bases spanning the gap. The CDR3 sequence is 14 residues long. CDR1 and CDR2 from the germline V gene are MDHEN and SYDVKM. The CDR3 DNA reads as TGTGCCAGCACAAACCAGGGGGGCTACAATGAGCAGTTCTTC. Protein product: CASTNQGGYNEQFF.

The V call is TRBV6-6, the J call TRBJ1-2; tentatively, D is TRBD1 (6 bases). This CDR3 contains 14 residues. The germline CDR1 and CDR2 sequences are MNHNY and SVGAGI (reference sequence). V lost 6 bases and J lost 5, with 16 bases in between. CDR3: CASRSRGPLYGYTF. The CDR3 DNA is TGTGCCAGCAGGTCCAGGGGCCCCCTGTATGGCTACACCTTC.

This chain joins TRBV5-6 and TRBJ2-3, with D unresolved. The length of the CDR3 is 15 residues. Germline CDR1 SGHDT, CDR2 YYEEEE. V was shortened by 3 bases and J by 2 bases, with 13 bases between the two germline ends. The CDR3 nucleotides read TGTGCCAGCAGCTCCGAGGCCGGTTTCACAGATACGCAGTATTTT. This codes for CASSSEAGFTDTQYF.

The chain links TRBV9 to TRBJ1-1; no reliable D call. The V gene's germline CDR1 is SGDLS and CDR2 YYNGEE. The CDR3 has 15 amino acids. With 0 bases removed from V and 0 bases from J, the gap between germline ends came to 9 bases. For the CDR3, the DNA is TGTGCCAGCAGCGTAGATCGAGCTATGAACACTGAAGCTTTCTTT. As protein: CASSVDRAMNTEAFF.

This clone was picked up a small number of times. The V gene is TRBV25-1, the J gene TRBJ1-4, with D tentatively TRBD1 (6 bases). CDR1 and CDR2 from the germline V gene are MGHDK and SYGVNS. The CDR3 runs 13 residues. Trimming pared 9 bases from V and 1 base from J, leaving 9 bases between. This chain's CDR3 is CASQQGTNEKLFF. As DNA, the CDR3 is TGTGCCAGTCAACAGGGAACTAATGAAAAACTGTTTTTT.

The rearrangement joins TRBV13 to TRBJ2-3, with 11 bases that match TRBD2. The CDR3 covers 20 residues. CDR1 PRHDT and CDR2 FYEKMQ come from the germline V gene (reference sequence). V lost 5 bases, J lost 2 bases, and 18 bases stayed unmatched. CDR3 amino acids: CASSPIAGGRWRKDTDTQYF. The CDR3 bases are TGTGCCAGCAGCCCAATAGCGGGAGGGCGATGGAGAAAGGACACAGATACGCAGTATTTT.

The rearrangement links TRBV5-1 to TRBJ2-3, with 11 bases fitting TRBD1. CDR1 and CDR2 (germline): SGHRS, YFSETQ. The CDR3 is 18 amino acids. V trimming: 4 bases; J trimming: 0 bases; junction bases outside the gene matches: 10. DNA of the CDR3: TGCGCCAGCAGCAGGGGACAGGGGGGTCCCACGAGCACAGATACGCAGTATTTT. Translation gives CASSRGQGGPTSTDTQYF.

The chain joins TRBV28 to TRBJ2-3; TRBD1 agrees at 12 bases. Unmatched junction bases numbered 12, after V lost 6 bases and J lost 5 bases. The CDR3 covers 17 residues. Per germline, CDR1 MDHEN and CDR2 SYDVKM. This CDR3 is CASSSEGDRGLKDTQYF. In DNA, the CDR3 is TGTGCCAGCAGCTCCGAAGGGGACAGGGGGCTGAAAGATACGCAGTATTTT.

V is TRBV27 and J is TRBJ1-6, with D hard to call. Germline V gene data show CDR1 as MNHEY and CDR2 as SMNVEV (reference sequence). The CDR3 totals 18 residues. The V end lost 1 base, the J end lost 0 bases, and 13 bases lay between the germline ends. The CDR3 here is CASSLFGPRNSYNSPLHF. The CDR3 DNA reads TGTGCCAGCAGTTTATTTGGGCCCAGAAACTCCTATAATTCACCCCTCCACTTT.

This rearrangement joins TRBV6-4 to TRBJ2-7; TRBD1 aligns across 8 bases. With 0 bases clipped from V and 6 bases from J, the junction kept 10 bases outside the gene matches. The CDR3 is 16 residues long. Per the germline V gene, CDR1 is MRHNA and CDR2 is SNTAGT. CDR3 residues: CASSDSIGQGCREQYF. CDR3 DNA: TGTGCCAGCAGTGACTCGATCGGACAGGGTTGTCGCGAGCAGTACTTC.

This clone came up a few times. The chain uses TRBV19 and TRBJ1-1; D is unresolved. The germline V gene has CDR1 LNHDA and CDR2 SQIVND (reference sequence). The CDR3 loop spans 14 amino acids. Trimming removed 6 bases at V and 0 bases at J, with 11 bases between. CDR3 amino acids: CASRITVMNTEAFF. The DNA of the CDR3 is TGTGCCAGTAGGATTACGGTTATGAACACTGAAGCTTTCTTT.

The rearrangement joins TRBV19 to TRBJ1-4; possibly TRBD1 for D (5 bases). The CDR3 is made up of 15 amino acids. The germline CDR1 and CDR2 sequences are LNHDA and SQIVND (reference sequence). The ends were cut back, 3 bases at V and 8 bases at J, with 16 bases in the middle. CDR3 protein: CASSIFGGRQEKLFF. Here the CDR3 DNA reads TGTGCCAGTAGTATTTTCGGGGGACGGCAGGAAAAACTGTTTTTT. Using reference TRBV19 and TRBJ1-4 for the parts outside the CDR3, the full variable domain is DGGITQSPKYLFRKEGQNVTLSCEQNLNHDAMYWYRQDPGQGLRLIYYSQIVNDFQKGDIAEGYSVSREKKESFPLTVTSAQKNPTAFYLCASSIFGGRQEKLFFGSGTQLSVL.

This chain uses TRBV7-6 with TRBJ2-1; D possibly corresponds to TRBD1 (6 bases). Germline CDR1 reads SGHVS; CDR2 reads FNYEAQ. The CDR3 contains 15 residues. Trimming pared 5 bases from V and 8 bases from J, leaving 19 bases between. The DNA for the CDR3 is TGTGCCAGCAGCGCCCGACAGGAATCACTGGATGAGCAGTTCTTC. As protein: CASSARQESLDEQFF.

J is TRBJ2-2 and V is TRBV5-5, with TRBD1 matching over 7 bases. CDR3 length: 17 amino acids. From germline, CDR1 is SGHKS and CDR2 YYEKEE (reference sequence). V dropped 4 bases and J dropped 5; count of bases not matched to a gene: 14. CDR3 bases: TGTGCCAGCAGCCGTGATGACAGGGTGGCAGAAACCGGGGAGCTGTTTTTT. Amino acids: CASSRDDRVAETGELFF.

The chain joins TRBV6-1 to TRBJ2-2; 10 bases align to TRBD1. CDR1 is MNHNS and CDR2 is SASEGT in the germline V gene. The CDR3 runs to 15 residues. Losses at the gene ends were 5 bases for V and 6 bases for J; bases not matched to a gene: 6. For the CDR3, the DNA is TGTGCCAGCAGTCGTGGGACAGGGGACTCCGGGGAGCTGTTTTTT. It encodes CASSRGTGDSGELFF.

V usage is TRBV5-1 and J usage is TRBJ2-2; 10 bases line up with TRBD1. From germline, CDR1 is SGHRS and CDR2 YFSETQ. V shed 2 bases, J shed 3 bases, and the junction held 7 bases outside the gene matches. This CDR3 has 17 residues. The CDR3 spells CASSFGQGGTYTGELFF. DNA of the CDR3: TGCGCCAGCAGCTTTGGACAGGGGGGGACGTACACCGGGGAGCTGTTTTTT. The full variable domain, completed using reference TRBV5-1 and TRBJ2-2, is KAGVTQTPRYLIKTRGQQVTLSCSPISGHRSVSWYQQTPGQGLQFLFEYFSETQRNKGNFPGRFSGRQFSNSRSEMNVSTLELGDSALYLCASSFGQGGTYTGELFFGEGSRLTVL.

The chain employs TRBV18 and TRBJ1-3; D might be TRBD1 (6 bases). V dropped 3 bases and J dropped 0 bases, with 33 bases sitting between them. The CDR3 has 23 amino acids. In germline, CDR1 is KGHSH, CDR2 LQKENI. CDR3 coding DNA: TGTGCCAGCTCACCTGGGTGGGGGACCGAACAGGGTCACCCCAGGACCTCTGGAAACACCATATATTTT. Amino acid sequence: CASSPGWGTEQGHPRTSGNTIYF. Drawing the rest from reference TRBV18 and TRBJ1-3, the complete variable domain is NAGVMQNPRHLVRRRGQEARLRCSPMKGHSHVYWYRQLPEEGLKFMVYLQKENIIDESGMPKERFSAEFPKEGPSILRIQQVVRGDSAAYFCASSPGWGTEQGHPRTSGNTIYFGEGSWLTVV.

The chain combines TRBV9 with TRBJ1-2; a possible D gene is TRBD1 (6 bases). Trimming took 2 bases from V and 2 from J, leaving 13 bases between them. There are 15 residues in the CDR3. Germline assignment: CDR1 SGDLS and CDR2 YYNGEE. In nucleotides, the CDR3 is TGTGCCAGCAGCGTTGGGGGGGCGCAGAACTATGGCTACACCTTC. It encodes CASSVGGAQNYGYTF.

The genes are TRBV28 and TRBJ2-2; possibly TRBD2 for D (7 bases). CDR3 size: 17 residues. Per germline, CDR1 MDHEN and CDR2 SYDVKM. V was cut by 3 bases and J by 0 bases, with 14 bases left in between. Here the CDR3 reads CASSFVGGASNTGELFF. The CDR3 nucleotides read TGTGCCAGCAGTTTCGTAGGGGGGGCCTCGAACACCGGGGAGCTGTTTTTT.

As regards this clone: Its ends do not fully match the called genes, so a read error is possible. The sample contains more than one DNA sequence encoding this CDR3. V usage is TRBV27 and J usage is TRBJ1-6; D unclear. Germline V CDR1 and CDR2: MNHEY, SMNVEV (reference sequence). The CDR3 contains 15 residues. The CDR3 DNA is TGTGCCAGCAGGACGTCTAGCTCCTATAATTCCCCCCTCCACTTT. It translates to CASRTSSSYNSPLHF.

This chain connects TRBV5-1 to TRBJ1-1; 10 positions match TRBD1. CDR3 size: 15 residues. Germline CDR1 and CDR2: SGHRS and YFSETQ. Losses at the gene ends were 4 bases for V and 0 bases for J; bases not matched to a gene: 3. CDR3 sequence reads: CASSKDRGLNTEAFF. Here the CDR3 DNA reads TGCGCCAGCAGCAAAGACAGGGGGCTGAACACTGAAGCTTTCTTT.

The chain uses TRBV5-4 and TRBJ1-5; D is perhaps TRBD1 (6 bases). Trimming pared 2 bases from V and 1 base from J, leaving 19 bases between. The CDR3 sequence is 18 residues long. The germline gives CDR1 SGHNT, CDR2 YYREEE (reference sequence). The CDR3 region is CASSFSTPGEASNQPQHF. CDR3 nucleotide sequence: TGTGCCAGCAGCTTTAGTACTCCAGGGGAAGCGAGCAATCAGCCCCAGCATTTT.

The chain links TRBV5-4 to TRBJ2-3; 11 positions match TRBD2. J lost 3 bases, V lost 4 bases, and 7 bases had no gene match. The CDR3 sequence is 16 residues long. Per the germline V gene, CDR1 is SGHNT and CDR2 is YYREEE (reference sequence). The CDR3 loop is CASSPVAGGPTDTQYF. The CDR3 DNA reads TGTGCCAGCAGCCCTGTAGCGGGGGGGCCGACAGATACGCAGTATTTT.

This chain links TRBV7-2 with TRBJ1-2, with D possibly TRBD1 on 5 matching bases. The CDR3 loop spans 17 amino acids. Trimming cost V 6 bases and J 3 bases, with 23 bases left between them. Germline CDR1 and CDR2: SGHTA and FQGNSA. CDR3 bases: TGTGCCAGCAGTCCTACTTGGGGCCGACAGCCGTACTATGGCTACACCTTC. Its translation: CASSPTWGRQPYYGYTF.

J is TRBJ1-3 and V is TRBV5-1; D remains ambiguous. The V gene lost 2 bases and the J gene lost 0 bases, with 6 bases spanning the gap. The germline gives CDR1 SGHRS, CDR2 YFSETQ. The CDR3 covers 14 residues. The CDR3 reads CASSFDTSGNTIYF. The CDR3 nucleotides read TGCGCCAGCAGCTTCGACACCTCTGGAAACACCATATATTTT.

The chain employs TRBV5-5 and TRBJ2-2; no definite D call. This CDR3 is 14 amino acids long. Germline V gene sequence: CDR1 SGHKS, CDR2 YYEKEE (reference sequence). The V end lost 0 bases, the J end lost 0 bases, and 3 bases lay between the germline ends. CDR3 in DNA: TGTGCCAGCAGCTTGGCTCCGAACACCGGGGAGCTGTTTTTT. This gives the protein CASSLAPNTGELFF. Together with reference TRBV5-5 and TRBJ2-2, the CDR3 gives the full variable domain: DAGVTQSPTHLIKTRGQQVTLRCSPISGHKSVSWYQQVLGQGPQFIFQYYEKEERGRGNFPDRFSARQFPNYSSELNVNALLLGDSALYLCASSLAPNTGELFFGEGSRLTVL.

The J gene is TRBJ1-1, the V gene TRBV2; D unclear. The V end lost 5 bases, the J end lost 5 bases, and 12 bases lay between the germline ends. Germline lookup yields CDR1 SNHLY and CDR2 FYNNEI. The CDR3 spans 13 residues. CDR3 in amino acids: CASSPREGTEAFF. Written as DNA, the CDR3 is TGTGCCAGCAGTCCCCGGGAGGGAACTGAAGCTTTCTTT.

The rearrangement uses TRBV10-2 and TRBJ1-5, with TRBD1 identical over 11 bases. The germline CDR1 and CDR2 sequences are WSHSY and SAAADI. CDR3 length: 14 amino acids. The trim removed 6 bases at V and 6 bases at J, leaving 4 bases unmatched. The CDR3 DNA is TGCGCCAGCAGGGGACAGGGGGTCGGTCAGCCCCAGCATTTT. Protein sequence: CASRGQGVGQPQHF.

As to this clone: Sequence at one end of the junction differs from germline and may be a read error. V is TRBV7-9 and J is TRBJ2-3; a weak D match, TRBD1 (5 bases). This CDR3 contains 15 residues. Germline assignment: CDR1 SEHNR and CDR2 FQNEAQ (reference sequence). The CDR3 here is CSSSLGAARADTQYF. Here the CDR3 DNA reads TGTTCCAGCAGCTTAGGGGCAGCCAGAGCAGATACGCAGTATTTT.

The genes are TRBV7-8 and TRBJ1-2; D not certain. The V gene lost 2 bases and the J gene lost 8 bases, with 15 bases spanning the gap. CDR1 is SGHVS, CDR2 FQNEAQ, per germline. This CDR3 spans 14 amino acids. CDR3 region: CASSLPHAAEGYTF. CDR3 DNA: TGTGCCAGCAGCTTACCCCACGCTGCGGAAGGCTACACCTTC. Drawing the rest from reference TRBV7-8 and TRBJ1-2, the complete variable domain is GAGVSQSPRYKVAKRGQDVALRCDPISGHVSLFWYQQALGQGPEFLTYFQNEAQLDKSGLPSDRFFAERPEGSVSTLKIQRTQQEDSAVYLCASSLPHAAEGYTFGSGTRLTVV.